This T cell receptor (beta chain) was recovered during a study of CXCR3-negative and CXCR3-positive naive CD8 T cells. Study-wide findings and caveats: Memory CD8+ cells showed much lower diversity, while both naive subsets were comparably high. Naive CXCR3-positive cells had TRB CDR3s more hydrophobic than those of CXCR3-negative naive cells.

Every subset of CD8+ T cells was sorted in triplicate at under 350,000 cells each. Naive cells were sorted as CD45RO-, CCR7+, CD27+ and CD95-. Germline values: CDR1 LGHDT, CDR2 YNNKEL (reference sequence). This CDR3 comprises 17 residues. TRB cDNA was prepared as libraries by UMI-labeled 5' RACE. With the 5' RACE reads reprocessed, TCRdb shows one record per CDR3 protein and no DNA. In all, the sample yields 100,000 to 150,000 distinct CDR3 sequences. With respect to this clonotype: Its matching antigen is unknown.

Material: naive CXCR3- CD8+ T cells from blood. The subset: CD45RO-CCR7+CD27+CD95- naive CD8+ T cells lacking CXCR3 (TNR3-). The TCR was taken from a human donor in good health. Some clones in this sample may be carry-over from other donors' samples. The chain employs TRBV3-1 and TRBJ2-7; TCRdb returns TRBD1, unconfirmable since there is no DNA. CDR3 sequence: CASSQEGAWDRADEQYF.